These T cell receptor beta chains were read from a single sample in a study of shared T cell receptors in the human thymus. Clones were sequenced by immunoSEQ multiplex PCR, and TCRdb holds only the in-frame ones, with some missing. The data show just under 550,000 clones, approximately 80% seen once. The sample was also reused in another study, on human thymus T cells.

Sequencing was done on a sample of thymocytes. These receptors were taken from a boy less than two years old with a congenital heart defect. CDR3s include the opening cysteine and the closing phenylalanine or tryptophan. A D gene is named only where the DNA matches it firmly. Clone size is stated in some rows and not others, as once, few, many or a class when expanded.

D	size	J	V	DNA	CDR3
.	.	TRBJ2-7	TRBV7-3	TGTGCCAGCAGCTTACGGAGCAGGGGACATCAGTACTTC	CASSLRSRGHQYF
TRBD1	.	TRBJ2-7	TRBV9	TGTGCCAGCTCTGGACAGGGGGCTTACGAGCAGTACTTC	CASSGQGAYEQYF
TRBD1	.	TRBJ1-1	TRBV14	TGTGCCAGCAGCCATCCACAGGGGGTGGGAAGCGTGAACACTGAAGCTTTCTTT	CASSHPQGVGSVNTEAFF
TRBD1	.	TRBJ2-7	TRBV5-4	TGTGCCAGCAGCTTATTTGGGACAGGGCCCTACGAGCAGTACTTC	CASSLFGTGPYEQYF
.	.	TRBJ1-5	TRBV28	TGTGCCAGCAGTGCCTTCGACAGAGAGAATCAGCCCCAGCATTTT	CASSAFDRENQPQHF
.	.	TRBJ2-3	TRBV10-3	TGTGCCATCAGTGAGTCACAAAGGGGGTTACACTGGATCACAGATACGCAGTATTTT	CAISESQRGLHWITDTQYF
TRBD2	.	TRBJ2-1	TRBV5-4	TGTGCCAGCAGCCACACTAGCGGGAGGGATCAACGGAGCCACAATGAGCAGTTCTTC	CASSHTSGRDQRSHNEQFF
.	.	TRBJ1-5	TRBV6-4	TGTGCCAGCAGAATACAGGGTAGCAATCAGCCCCAGCATTTT	CASRIQGSNQPQHF
.	.	TRBJ2-1	TRBV20-1	TGCACCGGCGGGATGGAGTTCTTC	CTGGMEFF
.	.	TRBJ1-2	TRBV7-9	TGTGCCAGCAGTCTTCGCCCCGGAGGAGGCTACACCTTC	CASSLRPGGGYTF
.	few	TRBJ1-3	TRBV9	TGTGCCAGCAGCCCATGGCAGGCTGGAAACACCATATATTTT	CASSPWQAGNTIYF
TRBD2	few	TRBJ2-2	TRBV15	TGTGCCACCACCCGAATAAGCGGGAGAGGGACCGGGGAGCTGTTTTTT	CATTRISGRGTGELFF
TRBD2	.	TRBJ2-7	TRBV10-3	TGTGCCACCCGCCCGGGTACGGGAGGGCCGGACGAGCAGTACTTC	CATRPGTGGPDEQYF
.	.	TRBJ2-1	TRBV27	TGTGCCAGCAGTCCACCCCAACTAGCAGGATGGGGTCACAATGAGCAGTTCTTC	CASSPPQLAGWGHNEQFF
.	.	TRBJ2-3	TRBV6-5	TGTGCCACCCGTAAACTTAGCACAGATACGCAGTATTTT	CATRKLSTDTQYF
.	once	TRBJ2-1	TRBV15	TGTGCCACCACCCTTAAGGACTCGAGCTACAATGAGCAGTTCTTC	CATTLKDSSYNEQFF
TRBD1	.	TRBJ1-5	TRBV15	TGTGCCACCAGCAAGGGTTGGACAGGGGGCCTGGAGGGGGCCCAGCATTTT	CATSKGWTGGLEGAQHF
TRBD1	.	TRBJ2-7	TRBV6-5	TGTGCCAGCAGTCCTAGGGACAGCTCCTACGAGCAGTACTTC	CASSPRDSSYEQYF
TRBD2	once	TRBJ2-5	TRBV28	TGTGCCAGCAGCCGGGACAGCGGGAGGGTCTACCAAGAGACCCAGTACTTC	CASSRDSGRVYQETQYF
TRBD1	few	TRBJ2-2	TRBV4-1	TGCGCCAGCAGCCAACTTTCCGGGACAGGGGTAATCGGGGAGCTGTTTTTT	CASSQLSGTGVIGELFF
.	.	TRBJ1-2	TRBV7-6	TGTGCCAGCAGCATCAGTCCGAGGGATGGCTACACCTTC	CASSISPRDGYTF
.	.	TRBJ2-5	TRBV29-1	TGCAGCGTTGAAGGGCCGGGGAGAGAGACCCAGTACTTC	CSVEGPGRETQYF
TRBD1	.	TRBJ2-7	TRBV28	TGTGCCAGCAGTTCCGGGACAGGGTCTTTCGGCGAGCAGTACTTC	CASSSGTGSFGEQYF
.	.	TRBJ2-1	TRBV9	TGTGCCAGCAGCCCCCGGGGGATGAGCAATGAGCAGTTCTTC	CASSPRGMSNEQFF
.	.	TRBJ1-5	TRBV4-3	TGCGCCAGCAGCCAAGATTGGGACACAAATCAGCCCCAGCATTTT	CASSQDWDTNQPQHF
.	.	TRBJ2-1	TRBV2	TGTGCCAGCAGTGAAGGGGAGGTGCGGGGAGGGGGAAATGAGCAGTTCTTC	CASSEGEVRGGGNEQFF
.	.	TRBJ1-5	TRBV6-5	TGTGCCAGCAGTTACTCCCACAAAGGGGGGCCCCAGCATTTT	CASSYSHKGGPQHF
.	few	TRBJ2-7	TRBV29-1	TGCAGCGTTTTACGGGGGTACGAGCAGTACTTC	CSVLRGYEQYF
.	.	TRBJ2-7	TRBV10-1	TGCGCCAGCAGTGCCGGGACTCGTAATCCTTCCTACGAGCAGTACTTC	CASSAGTRNPSYEQYF
TRBD2	.	TRBJ2-2	TRBV5-6	TGTGCCAGCAGCTACCGGGGGAGCGGGAGGTATGCCGGGGAGCTGTTTTTT	CASSYRGSGRYAGELFF
.	.	TRBJ1-2	TRBV19	TGTGCCAGTAGTATAACGGGGGGAATAGGGGGCTACACCTTC	CASSITGGIGGYTF
TRBD2	.	TRBJ2-3	TRBV7-2	TGTGCCAGCAGCCCCGGTCGGGGGGTCGGCACAGATACGCAGTATTTT	CASSPGRGVGTDTQYF
.	.	TRBJ2-3	TRBV5-1	TGCGCCAGCAGAGTGAGGGGGGGAGGGAAACTCCCAGATACGCAGTATTTT	CASRVRGGGKLPDTQYF
.	.	TRBJ1-6	TRBV6-1	TGTGCCAGCAGTGGTCAACGGGAGGGGTCACCCCTCCACTTT	CASSGQREGSPLHF
.	.	TRBJ1-2	TRBV4-3	TGCGCCAGCAGCCAATGGCAGGGGAGGGGATCCTATGGCTACACCTTC	CASSQWQGRGSYGYTF
.	.	TRBJ2-7	TRBV5-1	TGCGCCAGCAGCTTCGGGGACTCAACGGACCACGAGCAGTACTTC	CASSFGDSTDHEQYF
TRBD1	.	TRBJ2-5	TRBV7-2	TGTGCCAGCAGCGCCTTCATTAGACAGGGAACCCAAGAGACCCAGTACTTC	CASSAFIRQGTQETQYF
TRBD1	.	TRBJ2-7	TRBV5-4	TGTGCCAGCAGCTTGTACCCGGGACAGCCCTACGAGCAGTACTTC	CASSLYPGQPYEQYF
TRBD2	.	TRBJ2-1	TRBV2	TGTGCCAGCAGTGGGCTAGGGCTAGCGGGGGCCTCTGCCAATGAGCAGTTCTTC	CASSGLGLAGASANEQFF
TRBD2	.	TRBJ2-2	TRBV25-1	TGTGCCAGCAGTTCCGGGACTAGCGGCCCCCCCACCGGGGAGCTGTTTTTT	CASSSGTSGPPTGELFF
.	.	TRBJ2-5	TRBV6-1	TGTGCCAGCAGTGGACAGGAGCCGCAAGAGACCCAGTACTTC	CASSGQEPQETQYF
TRBD2	.	TRBJ2-7	TRBV5-5	TGTGCCAGCAGCTTTCTGGAACTAGCGCTTAGCTCCTACGAGCAGTACTTC	CASSFLELALSSYEQYF